This entry lists 21 T cell receptor beta chains sequenced from one sample in a study of beta chain features in type 1 diabetes. Findings and caveats of the study: Patients with Type 1 diabetes showed moderately but significantly shorter TCRB CDR3s in all four CD4+ subsets.

The antigens of these receptors remain unknown. Expressed TCRB transcripts were sequenced after all isolated RNA was converted to cDNA. Sequencing was performed with immunoSEQ multiplex PCR; in TCRdb, only in-frame clones are kept and a portion is missing. The table shows 130,000 or so clones, with 7% to 10% occurring only once. Sequencing was performed on central memory CD4+ T cells from blood. All receptors come from a man younger than 40 with type 1 diabetes.

The rearrangement links TRBV5-6 to TRBJ2-5, with TRBD1 matching over 10 bases. CDR3 length: 14 amino acids. Trimming cost V 4 bases and J 5 bases; bases outside gene matches: 5. Germline V gene data show CDR1 as SGHDT and CDR2 as YYEEEE. The CDR3: CASSTGQGYETQYF. CDR3 nucleotide sequence: TGTGCCAGCAGCACGGGACAGGGGTATGAGACCCAGTACTTC.

The chain joins TRBV5-1 to TRBJ2-1, with 7 bases aligning to TRBD2. This CDR3 contains 14 residues. The junction had 10 bases not matched to a gene; V was cut back by 3 bases and J by 10 bases. Germline V CDR1 and CDR2: SGHRS, YFSETQ. In nucleotides, the CDR3 is TGCGCCAGCAGCTCTAGAGCGGGGCAAGGGGAGCAGTTCTTC. Protein sequence: CASSSRAGQGEQFF.

This clone was counted only a few times. This chain uses TRBV5-6 with TRBJ1-2; D remains ambiguous. Trimming took off 3 bases at V and 1 base at J, with 10 bases between the two ends. The CDR3 is 14 amino acids. Germline CDR1 reads SGHDT; CDR2 reads YYEEEE. The CDR3 sequence is CASSYFGSNYGYTF. The DNA for the CDR3 is TGTGCCAGCAGCTATTTTGGCAGTAACTATGGCTACACCTTC.

This clone was found a few times. The gene calls are TRBV27 and TRBJ2-1; TRBD1 agrees at 7 bases. The CDR3 contains 13 residues. Germline CDR1 MNHEY, CDR2 SMNVEV (reference sequence). V was clipped by 5 bases and J by 6 bases; unmatched bases: 4. DNA of the CDR3: TGTGCCAGCAGTCTTTGGACAGGCAATGAGCAGTTCTTC. It encodes CASSLWTGNEQFF.

The gene calls are TRBV7-9 and TRBJ1-3; 7 bases align to TRBD1. Trimming removed 8 bases from V and 2 bases from J; junction bases left unmatched: 3. Germline CDR1 is SEHNR and CDR2 is FQNEAQ (reference sequence). CDR3 length: 13 residues. The DNA for the CDR3 is TGTGCCAGCGAAACAGGGGCTGGAAACACCATATATTTT. As protein: CASETGAGNTIYF.

The rearrangement joins TRBV29-1 to TRBJ2-5, with 9 bases lining up with TRBD1. CDR3 length equals 14 residues. After removal of 7 bases from V and 3 bases from J, the junction contained 9 bases not matched to a gene. Looked up from germline, CDR1 is SQVTM and CDR2 is ANQGSEA. This CDR3 reads CSAYDRGGKETQYF. The CDR3 coding sequence is TGCAGCGCCTACGACAGGGGGGGGAAAGAGACCCAGTACTTC.

This clone showed up many times. V is TRBV9 and J is TRBJ2-6; D is perhaps TRBD2 (5 bases). The CDR3 runs to 18 residues. V was clipped by 0 bases and J by 0 bases, with 13 bases between them. Germline V gene sequence: CDR1 SGDLS, CDR2 YYNGEE. CDR3 coding DNA: TGTGCCAGCAGCGTAGAGTTCGCGGGTTCCTCTGGGGCCAACGTCCTGACTTTC. Encoded protein: CASSVEFAGSSGANVLTF.

This clone was detected only a few times. The chain couples TRBV6-5 to TRBJ1-1, with 8 bases matching TRBD1. Germline V gene lookup returns CDR1 MNHEY and CDR2 SVGAGI. J was trimmed by 5 bases and V by 6 bases; bases with no gene match: 11. The CDR3 extends over 15 amino acids. The DNA for the CDR3 is TGTGCCAGCAGACCAGGGGGGACAGGCGGAACTGAAGCTTTCTTT. Amino acids: CASRPGGTGGTEAFF.

This chain joins TRBV5-1 and TRBJ2-7; 8 bases are shared with TRBD1. Germline values: CDR1 SGHRS, CDR2 YFSETQ. Losses at the gene ends were 4 bases for V and 1 base for J; bases not matched to a gene: 10. The CDR3 consists of 16 residues. The CDR3 sequence: CASSLLSDRGSYEQYF. The CDR3 nucleotides read TGCGCCAGCAGCCTCCTATCCGACAGGGGATCCTACGAGCAGTACTTC.

The DNA for the CDR3 is TGTGCCAGCCAAGGGGGAAGGGGGTACGAGCAGTACTTC. It yields the protein CASQGGRGYEQYF. This sequence joins TRBV19 and TRBJ2-7, with TRBD1 as a possible D gene (6 bases). V was pared by 9 bases and J by 4 bases, with 16 bases between. From germline, CDR1 is LNHDA and CDR2 SQIVND (reference sequence). The CDR3 contains 13 residues.

V gene TRBV5-1 combines with J gene TRBJ2-1, with TRBD1 matching over 10 bases. The CDR3 has 14 residues. Germline V lookup: CDR1 SGHRS, CDR2 YFSETQ. V lost 3 bases to trimming and J lost 5 bases; unmatched junction nucleotides: 2. The CDR3 nucleotides read TGCGCCAGCAGCTCCGGGACAGGGGACAATGAGCAGTTCTTC. Translated, it gives CASSSGTGDNEQFF.

A few counts support this clone. V gene TRBV5-1 combines with J gene TRBJ1-4; the D gene is possibly TRBD1 (6 bases). This CDR3 has 14 residues. The V gene lost 4 bases and the J gene lost 1 base, with 8 bases spanning the gap. CDR1 SGHRS and CDR2 YFSETQ come from the germline V gene. The CDR3 DNA is TGCGCCAGCAGCATGGGACAAACTAATGAAAAACTGTTTTTT. Translating gives CASSMGQTNEKLFF.

The rearrangement joins TRBV7-6 to TRBJ1-2; weak D call: TRBD1 (6 bases). The germline V and J ends were trimmed by 1 base and 5 bases, with 8 bases remaining between them. The CDR3 contains 13 residues. Germline CDR1 and CDR2: SGHVS and FNYEAQ. The CDR3, as DNA: TGTGCCAGCAGCTTAGACAGGGATTATGGCTACACCTTC. This gives the protein CASSLDRDYGYTF.

The chain recombines TRBV29-1 with TRBJ2-3; no clear D. Germline V lookup: CDR1 SQVTM, CDR2 ANQGSEA. This CDR3 contains 11 residues. Trimming took off 4 bases at V and 11 bases at J, with 13 bases between the two ends. CDR3: CSVVLVEKQYF. Written as DNA, the CDR3 is TGCAGCGTTGTCCTAGTGGAAAAGCAGTATTTT.

This clone was seen more than once but under ten times. This rearrangement joins TRBV28 to TRBJ1-3, with D perhaps matching TRBD1 (6 bases). This CDR3 has 12 amino acids. Germline CDR1 is MDHEN and CDR2 is SYDVKM. V shed 7 bases and J shed 5 bases, with 9 bases lying between them. The CDR3 loop reads CASNRDRNTIYF. The CDR3 DNA is TGTGCCAGCAACCGGGACAGAAACACCATATATTTT.

The J gene is TRBJ2-1, the V gene TRBV20-1; D may be TRBD2 (5 bases). This CDR3 has 10 residues. The germline gives CDR1 DFQATT, CDR2 SNEGSKA (reference sequence). The CDR3 sequence: CAGLFNEQFF. The CDR3 DNA reads as TGCGCAGGACTCTTCAATGAGCAGTTCTTC.

The chain is built from TRBV18 and TRBJ1-4; possibly TRBD1 for D (6 bases). The CDR3 has 15 amino acids. The germline gives CDR1 KGHSH, CDR2 LQKENI. The germline V and J ends were trimmed by 3 bases and 7 bases, with 15 bases remaining between them. The CDR3 is CASSPNRDEVEKLFF. CDR3 nucleotides: TGTGCCAGCTCACCGAACAGGGATGAAGTTGAAAAACTGTTTTTT. The full variable domain, its missing parts supplied by reference TRBV18 and TRBJ1-4, is NAGVMQNPRHLVRRRGQEARLRCSPMKGHSHVYWYRQLPEEGLKFMVYLQKENIIDESGMPKERFSAEFPKEGPSILRIQQVVRGDSAAYFCASSPNRDEVEKLFFGSGTQLSVL.

This clone was seen a handful of times. The chain joins TRBV5-1 to TRBJ2-2; D possibly corresponds to TRBD1 (5 bases). This CDR3 is built from 15 residues. V was trimmed by 1 base and J by 4 bases, leaving 11 bases between them. In germline, CDR1 is SGHRS, CDR2 YFSETQ. For the CDR3, the DNA is TGCGCCAGCAGCTTGCCCCAGGGTAGCACCGGGGAGCTGTTTTTT. This translates into CASSLPQGSTGELFF.

This chain uses TRBV7-2 with TRBJ1-6; D possibly corresponds to TRBD1 (5 bases). This CDR3 region has 15 residues. With 5 bases removed from V and 5 bases from J, the gap between germline ends came to 13 bases. Germline V gives CDR1 SGHTA, CDR2 FQGNSA. The CDR3 region is CASSGRGDDNSPLHF. For the CDR3, the DNA is TGTGCCAGCAGCGGCCGGGGGGATGATAATTCACCCCTCCACTTT.

CDR3 nucleotide sequence: TGTGCCAGCACCAAAGCAGGAGGAGATACGCAGTATTTT. Translation gives CASTKAGGDTQYF. The rearrangement uses TRBV7-2 and TRBJ2-3; the D gene is possibly TRBD2 (5 bases). Trimming took off 7 bases at V and 5 bases at J, with 13 bases between the two ends. The CDR3 contains 13 residues. Germline V gene lookup returns CDR1 SGHTA and CDR2 FQGNSA.

The gene calls are TRBV5-1 and TRBJ2-7, with 11 positions matching TRBD2. Germline V gene sequence: CDR1 SGHRS, CDR2 YFSETQ. V lost 3 bases, J lost 3 bases, and 5 bases stayed unmatched. The CDR3 contains 15 residues. The CDR3 loop reads CASSSSTSGVYEQYF. In DNA form, the CDR3 reads TGCGCCAGCAGCTCGTCGACTAGCGGGGTCTACGAGCAGTACTTC.